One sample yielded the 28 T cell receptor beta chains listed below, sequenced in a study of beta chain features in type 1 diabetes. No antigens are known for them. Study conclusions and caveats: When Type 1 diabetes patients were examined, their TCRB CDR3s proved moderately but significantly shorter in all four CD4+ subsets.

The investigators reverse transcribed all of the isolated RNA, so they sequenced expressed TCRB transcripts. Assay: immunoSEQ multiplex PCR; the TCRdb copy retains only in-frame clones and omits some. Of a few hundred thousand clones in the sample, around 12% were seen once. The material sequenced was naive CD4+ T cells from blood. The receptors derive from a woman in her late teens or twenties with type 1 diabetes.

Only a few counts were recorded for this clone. The CDR3 spells CASSPTSGRRGHEQFF. DNA for the CDR3: TGTGCCAGCAGCCCGACTAGCGGGAGGAGGGGTCATGAGCAGTTCTTC. The chain is built from TRBV9 and TRBJ2-1, with 13 bases matching TRBD2. The CDR3 is 16 residues long. The V gene's germline CDR1 is SGDLS and CDR2 YYNGEE. V lost 4 bases and J lost 8; bases outside the gene matches: 9.

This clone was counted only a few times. CDR3 sequence: CASSRTGDYGYTF. As DNA, the CDR3 is TGTGCCAGCAGTCGGACAGGGGACTATGGCTACACCTTC. The rearrangement joins TRBV6-5 to TRBJ1-2; the match to TRBD1 covers 9 bases. Germline V gene lookup returns CDR1 MNHEY and CDR2 SVGAGI. The CDR3 consists of 13 residues. J gave up 3 bases and V 5 bases, and 1 base lay outside the gene matches.

The CDR3 reads CASVIEDGYTF. CDR3 in DNA: TGTGCCAGCGTGATCGAGGATGGCTACACCTTC. V gene TRBV2 combines with J gene TRBJ1-2; D ambiguous. Trimming left V 8 bases short and J 6 bases short, with 10 bases between. There are 11 residues in the CDR3. Germline values: CDR1 SNHLY, CDR2 FYNNEI.

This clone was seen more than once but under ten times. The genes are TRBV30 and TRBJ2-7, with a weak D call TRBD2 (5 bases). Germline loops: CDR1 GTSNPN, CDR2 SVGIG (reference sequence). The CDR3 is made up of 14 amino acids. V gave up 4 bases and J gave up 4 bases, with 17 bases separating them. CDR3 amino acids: CAWTTPPGRYEQYF. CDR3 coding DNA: TGTGCCTGGACCACCCCCCCGGGAAGGTACGAGCAGTACTTC.

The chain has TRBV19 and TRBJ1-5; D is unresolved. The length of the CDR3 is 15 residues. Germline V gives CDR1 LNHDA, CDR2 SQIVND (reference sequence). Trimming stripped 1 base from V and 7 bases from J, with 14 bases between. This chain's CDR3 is CASSIVGRGYQPQHF. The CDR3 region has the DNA TGTGCCAGTAGTATAGTCGGGAGAGGGTACCAGCCCCAGCATTTT.

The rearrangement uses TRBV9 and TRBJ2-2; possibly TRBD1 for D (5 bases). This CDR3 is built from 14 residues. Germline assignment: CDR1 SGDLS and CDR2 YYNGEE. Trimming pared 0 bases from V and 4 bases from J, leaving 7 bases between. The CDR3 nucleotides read TGTGCCAGCAGCGTAGGCCAGGGCACCGGGGAGCTGTTTTTT. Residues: CASSVGQGTGELFF.

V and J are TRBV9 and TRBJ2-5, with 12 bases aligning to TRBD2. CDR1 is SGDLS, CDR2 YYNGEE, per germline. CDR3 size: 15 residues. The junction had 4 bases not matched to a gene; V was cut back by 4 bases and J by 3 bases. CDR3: CASSPRTSGKETQYF. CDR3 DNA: TGTGCCAGCAGCCCCCGGACTAGCGGGAAAGAGACCCAGTACTTC. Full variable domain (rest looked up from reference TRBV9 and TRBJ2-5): DSGVTQTPKHLITATGQRVTLRCSPRSGDLSVYWYQQSLDQGLQFLIQYYNGEERAKGNILERFSAQQFPDLHSELNLSSLELGDSALYFCASSPRTSGKETQYFGPGTRLLVL.

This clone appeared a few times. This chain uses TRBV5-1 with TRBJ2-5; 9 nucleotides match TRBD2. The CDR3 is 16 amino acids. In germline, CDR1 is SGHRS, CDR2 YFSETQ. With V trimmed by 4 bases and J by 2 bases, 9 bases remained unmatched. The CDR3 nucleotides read TGCGCCAGCAGCCCTGAACCTCTAGCGGGGCAAGAGACCCAGTACTTC. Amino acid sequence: CASSPEPLAGQETQYF.

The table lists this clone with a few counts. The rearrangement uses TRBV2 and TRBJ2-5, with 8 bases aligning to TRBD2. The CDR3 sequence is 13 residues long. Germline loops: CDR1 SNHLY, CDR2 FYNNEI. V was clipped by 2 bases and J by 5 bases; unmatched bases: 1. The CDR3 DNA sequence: TGTGCCAGCAGTGAAACGGGAGGGGAGACCCAGTACTTC. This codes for CASSETGGETQYF.

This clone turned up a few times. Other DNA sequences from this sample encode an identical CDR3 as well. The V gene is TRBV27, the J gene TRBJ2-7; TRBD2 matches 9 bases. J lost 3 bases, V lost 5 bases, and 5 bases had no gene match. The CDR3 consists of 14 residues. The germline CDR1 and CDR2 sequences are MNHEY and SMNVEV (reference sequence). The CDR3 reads CASSRSGSSYEQYF. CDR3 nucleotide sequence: TGTGCCAGCAGTCGTAGCGGGAGTAGCTACGAGCAGTACTTC.

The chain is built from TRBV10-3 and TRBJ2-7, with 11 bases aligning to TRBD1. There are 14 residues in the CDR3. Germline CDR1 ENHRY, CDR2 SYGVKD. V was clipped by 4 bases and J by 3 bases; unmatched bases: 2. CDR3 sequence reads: CAISGGQGDYEQYF. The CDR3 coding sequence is TGTGCCATCAGTGGGGGACAGGGGGACTACGAGCAGTACTTC.

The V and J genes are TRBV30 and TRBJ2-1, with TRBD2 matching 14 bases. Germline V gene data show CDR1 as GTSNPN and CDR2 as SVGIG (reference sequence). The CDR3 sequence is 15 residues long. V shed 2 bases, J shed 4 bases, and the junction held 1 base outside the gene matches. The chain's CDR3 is CAWSRLAGGYNEQFF. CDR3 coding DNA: TGTGCCTGGAGTCGACTAGCGGGAGGGTACAATGAGCAGTTCTTC.

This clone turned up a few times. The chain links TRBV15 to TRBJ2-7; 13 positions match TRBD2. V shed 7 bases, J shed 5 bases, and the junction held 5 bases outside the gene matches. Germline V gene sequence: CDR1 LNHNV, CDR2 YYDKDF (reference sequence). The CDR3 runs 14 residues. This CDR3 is CATTGTSGAHEQYF. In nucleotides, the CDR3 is TGTGCCACCACCGGGACTAGCGGGGCGCACGAGCAGTACTTC.

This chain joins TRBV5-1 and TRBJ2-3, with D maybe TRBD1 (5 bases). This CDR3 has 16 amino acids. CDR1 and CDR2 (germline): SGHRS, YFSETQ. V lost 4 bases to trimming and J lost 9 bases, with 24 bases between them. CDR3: CASSPMAWGRQGTQYF. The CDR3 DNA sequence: TGCGCCAGCAGCCCCATGGCATGGGGCCGCCAAGGGACGCAGTATTTT.

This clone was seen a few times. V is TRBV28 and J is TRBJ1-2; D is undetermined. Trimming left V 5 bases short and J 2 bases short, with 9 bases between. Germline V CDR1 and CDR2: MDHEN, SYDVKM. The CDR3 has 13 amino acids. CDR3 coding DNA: TGTGCCAGCAGTCGCGACTTAAACTATGGCTACACCTTC. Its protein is CASSRDLNYGYTF.

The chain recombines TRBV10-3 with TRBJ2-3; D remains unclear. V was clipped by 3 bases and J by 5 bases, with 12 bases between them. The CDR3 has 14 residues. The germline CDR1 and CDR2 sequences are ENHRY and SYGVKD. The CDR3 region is CAISDSVPVDTQYF. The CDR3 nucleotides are TGTGCCATCAGTGACAGTGTCCCAGTAGATACGCAGTATTTT.

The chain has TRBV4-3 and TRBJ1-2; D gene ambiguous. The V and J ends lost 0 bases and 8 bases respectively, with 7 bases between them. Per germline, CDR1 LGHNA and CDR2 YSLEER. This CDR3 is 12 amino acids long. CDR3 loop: CASSQDSVGYTF. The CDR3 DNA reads TGCGCCAGCAGCCAAGATTCGGTGGGCTACACCTTC.

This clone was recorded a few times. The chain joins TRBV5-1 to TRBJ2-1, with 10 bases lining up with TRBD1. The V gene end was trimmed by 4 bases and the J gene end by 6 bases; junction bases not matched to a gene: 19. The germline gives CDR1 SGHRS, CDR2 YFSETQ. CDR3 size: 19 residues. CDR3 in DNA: TGCGCCAGCAGCCCCAACGCTCCTGGGACAGGGGTAAGGGGCAATGAGCAGTTCTTC. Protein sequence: CASSPNAPGTGVRGNEQFF.

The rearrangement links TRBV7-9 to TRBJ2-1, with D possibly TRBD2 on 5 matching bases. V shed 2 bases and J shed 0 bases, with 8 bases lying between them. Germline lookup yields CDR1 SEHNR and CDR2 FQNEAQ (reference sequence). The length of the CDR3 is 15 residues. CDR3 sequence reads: CASSLTEVSYNEQFF. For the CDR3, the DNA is TGTGCCAGCAGCTTAACGGAGGTCTCCTACAATGAGCAGTTCTTC.

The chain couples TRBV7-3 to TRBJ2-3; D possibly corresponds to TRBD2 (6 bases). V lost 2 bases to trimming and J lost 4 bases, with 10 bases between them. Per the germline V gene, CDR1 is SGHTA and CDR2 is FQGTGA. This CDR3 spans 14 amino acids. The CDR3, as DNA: TGTGCCAGCAGCTTATCGGGGGTGGCAGATACGCAGTATTTT. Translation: CASSLSGVADTQYF.

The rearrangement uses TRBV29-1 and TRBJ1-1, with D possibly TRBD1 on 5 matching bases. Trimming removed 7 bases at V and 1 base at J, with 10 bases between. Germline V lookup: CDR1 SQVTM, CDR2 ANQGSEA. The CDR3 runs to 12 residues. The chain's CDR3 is CSAWGGNTEAFF. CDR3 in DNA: TGCAGCGCGTGGGGCGGGAACACTGAAGCTTTCTTT.

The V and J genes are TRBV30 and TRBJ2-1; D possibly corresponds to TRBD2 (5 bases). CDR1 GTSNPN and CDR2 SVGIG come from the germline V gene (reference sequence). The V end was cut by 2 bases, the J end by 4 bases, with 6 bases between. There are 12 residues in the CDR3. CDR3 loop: CAWSRRYNEQFF. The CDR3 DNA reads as TGTGCCTGGAGTAGGAGGTACAATGAGCAGTTCTTC.

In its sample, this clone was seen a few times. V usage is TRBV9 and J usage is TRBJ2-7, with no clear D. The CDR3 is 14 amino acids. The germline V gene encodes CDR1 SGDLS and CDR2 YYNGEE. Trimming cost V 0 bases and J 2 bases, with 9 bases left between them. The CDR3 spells CASSVDHNTYEQYF. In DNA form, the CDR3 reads TGTGCCAGCAGCGTAGATCACAACACCTACGAGCAGTACTTC.

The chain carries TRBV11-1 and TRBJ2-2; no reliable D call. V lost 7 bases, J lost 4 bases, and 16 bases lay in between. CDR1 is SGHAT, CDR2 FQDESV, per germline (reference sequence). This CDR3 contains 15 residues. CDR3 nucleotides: TGTGCCAGCAACCCCCAGACTTCGAGCACCGGGGAGCTGTTTTTT. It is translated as CASNPQTSSTGELFF.

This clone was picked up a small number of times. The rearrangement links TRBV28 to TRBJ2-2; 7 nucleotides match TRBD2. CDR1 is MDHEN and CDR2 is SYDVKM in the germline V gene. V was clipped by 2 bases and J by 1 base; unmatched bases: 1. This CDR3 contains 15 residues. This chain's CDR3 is CASSLAGENTGELFF. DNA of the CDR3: TGTGCCAGCAGTTTAGCGGGGGAGAACACCGGGGAGCTGTTTTTT.

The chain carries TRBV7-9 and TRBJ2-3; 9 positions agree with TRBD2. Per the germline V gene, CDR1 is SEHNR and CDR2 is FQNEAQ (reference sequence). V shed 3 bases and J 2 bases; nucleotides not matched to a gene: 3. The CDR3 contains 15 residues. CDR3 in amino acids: CASSFSSGNTDTQYF. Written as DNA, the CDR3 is TGTGCCAGCAGCTTCTCTAGCGGGAACACAGATACGCAGTATTTT.

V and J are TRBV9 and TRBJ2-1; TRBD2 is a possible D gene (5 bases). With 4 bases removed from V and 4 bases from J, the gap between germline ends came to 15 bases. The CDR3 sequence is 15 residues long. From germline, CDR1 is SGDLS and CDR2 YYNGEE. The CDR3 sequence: CASSPEGVVYNEQFF. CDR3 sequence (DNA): TGTGCCAGCAGCCCCGAGGGTGTCGTATACAATGAGCAGTTCTTC.

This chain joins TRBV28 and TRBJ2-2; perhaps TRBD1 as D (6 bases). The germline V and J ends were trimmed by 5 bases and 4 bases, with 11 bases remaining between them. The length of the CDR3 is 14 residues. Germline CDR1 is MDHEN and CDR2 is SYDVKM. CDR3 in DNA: TGTGCCAGCAGTCCTGGACAGAGCACCGGGGAGCTGTTTTTT. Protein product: CASSPGQSTGELFF.